These 19 T cell receptor beta chains share one sample of origin, sequenced in a study of blood T cell repertoires in COVID-19 (TCRdb year 2020). Libraries were made using the immunoSEQ multiplex PCR assay. Not all clones reach the TCRdb copy of this immuneACCESS table, which keeps in-frame sequences only. Checked studies attribute under half of the gap to unresolved V genes and leave the rest unexplained. This sample has more than 60,000 clones in its table, and roughly 82% of those were observed once. Roughly 15% of the sample is taken by the ten largest. The material sequenced was peripheral blood. The receptor set was obtained from a woman older than 75 with acute or convalescent COVID-19.

The chain has TRBV6-5 and TRBJ2-1; 12 bases line up with TRBD2. CDR1 MNHEY and CDR2 SVGAGI come from the germline V gene. The CDR3 runs to 15 residues. V shed 0 bases and J 8 bases; nucleotides not matched to a gene: 2. Here the CDR3 DNA reads TGTGCCAGCAGTTACTCGACTAGCGGGAGTTATGAGCAGTTCTTC. Translated: CASSYSTSGSYEQFF.

The chain couples TRBV18 to TRBJ1-2, with D uncertain. Trimming cost V 2 bases and J 0 bases, with 10 bases left between them. Germline values: CDR1 KGHSH, CDR2 LQKENI. The CDR3 has 15 residues. The CDR3 DNA sequence: TGTGCCAGCTCACCAGACACCCTACCTAACTATGGCTACACCTTC. Amino acid sequence: CASSPDTLPNYGYTF.

The chain joins TRBV19 to TRBJ2-4; D unresolved. V dropped 5 bases and J dropped 4 bases, with 3 bases sitting between them. Germline loops: CDR1 LNHDA, CDR2 SQIVND (reference sequence). CDR3 length: 11 residues. Written as DNA, the CDR3 is TGTGCCAGTAGTCTGAAAAACATTCAGTACTTC. The encoded protein is CASSLKNIQYF.

This clone came up a few times. The chain uses TRBV4-2 and TRBJ1-2; D gene uncertain. CDR3 length equals 15 residues. Germline V gene data show CDR1 as LGHNA and CDR2 as YNFKEQ. Trimming took 2 bases from V and 2 from J, leaving 12 bases between them. The CDR3 region is CASSQSSLVNYGYTF. The CDR3 DNA follows: TGTGCCAGCAGCCAAAGCTCGCTGGTCAACTATGGCTACACCTTC.

The chain recombines TRBV7-8 with TRBJ2-1; 12 bases map to TRBD2. The CDR3 is 13 residues long. V gave up 11 bases and J gave up 4 bases; unmatched junction bases: 3. CDR1 and CDR2 from the germline V gene are SGHVS and FQNEAQ. The CDR3 region is CAWTSGTYNEQFF. CDR3 bases: TGTGCCTGGACTAGCGGGACTTACAATGAGCAGTTCTTC.

This chain links TRBV5-4 with TRBJ2-7; 9 bases fit TRBD2. V shed 3 bases and J 1 base; nucleotides not matched to a gene: 5. The CDR3 runs 15 residues. The germline V gene has CDR1 SGHNT and CDR2 YYREEE (reference sequence). The CDR3 is CASSWGLAPSYEQYF. The CDR3 DNA reads TGTGCCAGCAGCTGGGGACTAGCTCCTTCCTACGAGCAGTACTTC.

V usage is TRBV14 and J usage is TRBJ2-5, with a tentative D call TRBD2 (5 bases). Looked up from germline, CDR1 is SGHDN and CDR2 is FVKESK. The CDR3 sequence is 18 residues long. V was pared by 4 bases and J by 0 bases, with 21 bases between. The CDR3 here is CASSRAPRPEAYQETQYF. The CDR3 DNA is TGTGCCAGCAGCCGAGCACCCCGACCGGAGGCTTACCAAGAGACCCAGTACTTC. Filled out from reference TRBV14 and TRBJ2-5, the complete variable domain reads EAGVTQFPSHSVIEKGQTVTLRCDPISGHDNLYWYRRVMGKEIKFLLHFVKESKQDESGMPNNRFLAERTGGTYSTLKVQPAELEDSGVYFCASSRAPRPEAYQETQYFGPGTRLLVL.

J is TRBJ2-1 and V is TRBV28, with D possibly being TRBD2 (6 bases). The germline V gene has CDR1 MDHEN and CDR2 SYDVKM. Trimming stripped 1 base from V and 6 bases from J, with 16 bases between. This CDR3 is built from 16 residues. The CDR3 DNA reads TGTGCCAGCAGTTTATCCTGGAGGGGAGCTGGCAATGAGCAGTTCTTC. Encoded protein: CASSLSWRGAGNEQFF.

J is TRBJ1-1 and V is TRBV6-1; D call uncertain. This CDR3 region has 13 residues. V was shortened by 2 bases and J by 1 base, with 5 bases between the two germline ends. Germline lookup yields CDR1 MNHNS and CDR2 SASEGT. The CDR3 nucleotides read TGTGCCAGCAGTGAAAACAGGAACACTGAAGCTTTCTTT. It is translated as CASSENRNTEAFF.

The V and J genes are TRBV28 and TRBJ1-5, with D perhaps matching TRBD1 (5 bases). CDR3 length: 14 residues. Trimming took off 3 bases at V and 5 bases at J, with 11 bases between the two ends. CDR1 and CDR2 from the germline V gene are MDHEN and SYDVKM. CDR3 bases: TGTGCCAGCAGTTTGCGGGACGTCGATCAGCCCCAGCATTTT. Translated, it gives CASSLRDVDQPQHF.

The V and J genes are TRBV13 and TRBJ1-4; the match to TRBD1 covers 8 bases. The CDR3 sequence is 14 residues long. V lost 1 base to trimming and J lost 6 bases; unmatched junction nucleotides: 1. Germline V gives CDR1 PRHDT, CDR2 FYEKMQ (reference sequence). The CDR3, as DNA: TGTGCCAGCAGCTTAGTGACAGGGGATGAAAAACTGTTTTTT. It codes for CASSLVTGDEKLFF.

The chain has TRBV7-8 and TRBJ2-7; the D gene is possibly TRBD2 (5 bases). Germline lookup yields CDR1 SGHVS and CDR2 FQNEAQ. This CDR3 is 16 amino acids long. V was pared by 4 bases and J by 6 bases, with 22 bases between. The CDR3 bases are TGTGCCAGCAGCTCCCTCCCGGGGAAGGGTGGGCTCGAGCAGTACTTC. Its protein is CASSSLPGKGGLEQYF.

The chain uses TRBV28 and TRBJ1-5; no clear D gene. The CDR3 is 12 amino acids. CDR1 is MDHEN, CDR2 SYDVKM, per germline. V lost 6 bases to trimming and J lost 4 bases, with 7 bases between them. The CDR3 sequence is CASSRLNQPQHF. CDR3 DNA sequence: TGTGCCAGCAGCCGTCTAAATCAGCCCCAGCATTTT.

This clone was seen more than once but under ten times. The chain couples TRBV6-1 to TRBJ1-3; possible D gene TRBD1, 5 bases. This CDR3 is built from 16 residues. CDR1 is MNHNS and CDR2 is SASEGT in the germline V gene. V was shortened by 3 bases and J by 6 bases, with 18 bases between the two germline ends. CDR3 region: CASSERWDLEVNTIYF. CDR3 nucleotides: TGTGCCAGCAGTGAGCGGTGGGACTTAGAAGTAAACACCATATATTTT.

This clone was counted between two and nine times. CDR3 coding DNA: TGTGCCAGCAGTCCCCGACTAGCGGGAGGGCCGGAGACCCAGTACTTC. This encodes CASSPRLAGGPETQYF. The V call is TRBV6-2 or TRBV6-3, the J call TRBJ2-5; 14 bases map to TRBD2. In germline, CDR1 is MNHEY, CDR2 SVGEGT. This CDR3 has 16 residues. Trimming removed 5 bases from V and 5 bases from J; junction bases left unmatched: 7.

V is TRBV7-2 and J is TRBJ2-7, with D unresolved. Germline V gene lookup returns CDR1 SGHTA and CDR2 FQGNSA. With 3 bases removed from V and 1 base from J, the gap between germline ends came to 10 bases. This CDR3 is built from 14 residues. The CDR3 nucleotides read TGTGCCAGCAGCTTGGGCCGGCAGTCCTACGAGCAGTACTTC. It encodes CASSLGRQSYEQYF. Together with reference TRBV7-2 and TRBJ2-7, the CDR3 gives the full variable domain: GAGVSQSPSNKVTEKGKDVELRCDPISGHTALYWYRQSLGQGLEFLIYFQGNSAPDKSGLPSDRFSAERTGGSVSTLTIQRTQQEDSAVYLCASSLGRQSYEQYFGPGTRLTVT.

The rearrangement uses TRBV28 and TRBJ1-3, with TRBD1 matching over 11 bases. J gave up 4 bases and V 3 bases, and 5 bases lay outside the gene matches. The CDR3 sequence is 16 residues long. Germline lookup yields CDR1 MDHEN and CDR2 SYDVKM. The CDR3 DNA reads as TGTGCCAGCAGTTTGAGGGGACAGGGGGGAGGAAACACCATATATTTT. Its protein is CASSLRGQGGGNTIYF.

The chain has TRBV6-6 and TRBJ2-7, with 8 bases identical to TRBD1. CDR1 and CDR2 (germline): MNHNY, SVGAGI (reference sequence). The trim removed 7 bases at V and 7 bases at J, leaving 3 bases unmatched. The CDR3 runs 11 residues. The CDR3 bases are TGTGCCAGCATTGGACAGGGAGAGCAGTACTTC. Encoded protein: CASIGQGEQYF.

V usage is TRBV6-2 or TRBV6-3 and J usage is TRBJ2-7; tentatively, D is TRBD2 (6 bases). Germline values: CDR1 MNHEY, CDR2 SVGEGT. V lost 0 bases and J 6 bases, leaving 18 bases between the germline ends. CDR3 size: 16 residues. Here the CDR3 reads CASSYSVGGGITEQYF. DNA for the CDR3: TGTGCCAGCAGTTACTCCGTAGGTGGCGGGATTACCGAGCAGTACTTC.